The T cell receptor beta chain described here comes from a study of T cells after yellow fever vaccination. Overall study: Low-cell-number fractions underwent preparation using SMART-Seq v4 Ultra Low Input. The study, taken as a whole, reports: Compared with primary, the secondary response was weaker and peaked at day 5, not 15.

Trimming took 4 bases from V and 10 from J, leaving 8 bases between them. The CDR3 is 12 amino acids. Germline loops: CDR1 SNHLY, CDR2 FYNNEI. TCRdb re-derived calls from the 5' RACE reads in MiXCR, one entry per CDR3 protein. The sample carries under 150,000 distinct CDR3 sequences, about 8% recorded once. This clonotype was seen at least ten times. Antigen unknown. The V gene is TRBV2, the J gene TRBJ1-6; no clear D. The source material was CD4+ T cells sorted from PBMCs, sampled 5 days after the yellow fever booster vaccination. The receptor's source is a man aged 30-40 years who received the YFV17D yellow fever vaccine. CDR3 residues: CASSGARSPLHF. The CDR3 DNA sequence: TGTGCCAGCAGTGGTGCGAGATCACCCCTCCACTTT.